The TCR beta chain under discussion was sequenced for a study of beta chain features in type 1 diabetes. Points from the study as a whole: Shortening that was moderate but significant affected the TCRB CDR3s of Type 1 diabetes patients in all four CD4+ subsets. VDJ junctions sequenced from type 1 diabetes patients showed fewer insertions and more deletions.

In germline, CDR1 is SGDLS, CDR2 YYNGEE. The V end was cut by 4 bases, the J end by 2 bases, with 14 bases between. The CDR3 has 15 residues. Expressed TCRB transcripts were sequenced because the isolated RNA had all been reverse transcribed beforehand. The assay was immunoSEQ multiplex PCR, and TCRdb's table has in-frame clones only and misses some. The sample consists of about 410,000 clones, roughly 14% of them appearing once. Every donor had blood drawn once into heparin, around 0.12 L on average. This clone was seen only a few times. Its target is unknown. Specimen: naive CD4+ T cells from blood. The chain joins TRBV9 to TRBJ2-3; D is perhaps TRBD1 (6 bases). The sequence derives from a man aged 25 to 40 in good health. As DNA, the CDR3 is TGTGCCAGCAGCCCCCGGGACATTCTCACAGATACGCAGTATTTT. Its translation is CASSPRDILTDTQYF.